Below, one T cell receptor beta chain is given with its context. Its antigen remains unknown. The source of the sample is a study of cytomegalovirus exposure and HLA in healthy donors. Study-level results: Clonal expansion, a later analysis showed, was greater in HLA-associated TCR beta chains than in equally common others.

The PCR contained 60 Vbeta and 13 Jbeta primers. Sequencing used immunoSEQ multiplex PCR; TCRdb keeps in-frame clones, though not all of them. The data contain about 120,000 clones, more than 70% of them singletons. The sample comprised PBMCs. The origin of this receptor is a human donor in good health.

Here the CDR3 reads CASSEALSDYTYEQYF. The CDR3 nucleotides read TGTGCCAGCAGTGAAGCGCTTTCGGACTATACTTACGAGCAGTACTTC. V is TRBV2 and J is TRBJ2-7; D perhaps matches TRBD2 (6 bases). Trimming removed 0 bases at V and 4 bases at J, with 16 bases between. The germline V gene has CDR1 SNHLY and CDR2 FYNNEI. The CDR3 spans 16 residues. The variable domain in full, with the rest retrieved from reference TRBV2 and TRBJ2-7, is EPEVTQTPSHQVTQMGQEVILRCVPISNHLYFYWYRQILGQKVEFLVSFYNNEISEKSEIFDDQFSVERPDGSNFTLKIRSTKLEDSAMYFCASSEALSDYTYEQYFGPGTRLTVT.